Sequencing of this TCR beta chain was carried out in a study of CD8 T cells in Susac syndrome. Study details: Susac syndrome patients were untreated, on corticosteroids with some adding intravenous immunoglobulin, or on intravenous immunoglobulin only.

CDR3 length equals 15 residues. Germline V CDR1 and CDR2: MDHEN, SYDVKM. V trimming: 7 bases; J trimming: 0 bases; junction bases outside the gene matches: 7. RNA, at roughly 0.5 to 1 ug, was reverse transcribed with random hexamers. With immunoSEQ multiplex PCR, TCR beta CDR3 was amplified across 54 Vbeta and 13 Jbeta. TCRdb reprocessed the immunoSEQ multiplex PCR reads via MiXCR and lists one record per CDR3 protein. The sample comprises hundreds of thousands of distinct CDR3 sequences, 90% to 97% of which are singletons, and 0.1% rests with the top ten. V gene TRBV28 combines with J gene TRBJ2-3; 7 bases line up with TRBD1. Sequences were obtained from CD4+ T cells from PBMCs. The receptor's source is a human donor with Susac syndrome. The DNA of the CDR3 is TGTGCCAGCACCATACAGGGGAGCAGCACAGATACGCAGTATTTT. The encoded protein is CASTIQGSSTDTQYF.